The clone carrying this TCR beta chain has a count of ten or more. Germline CDR1 and CDR2: SQVTM and ANQGSEA. This CDR3 region has 12 residues. The sample belongs to a study of response to subunit inactivated influenza vaccine. TCRdb reanalysed the RT-PCR reads using MiXCR and keeps one entry per CDR3 protein. This table has some 540,000 distinct CDR3 sequences, 20% to 25% appearing once. These data also formed part of another study, on T cells expressing NK-cell markers. As that report states: Libraries used 5'RACE template switching adding universal primer site and UMIs. Seven donors tested HCMV-seropositive and one tested seronegative among the eight sequenced. Anti-gamma-delta TCR antibody use in several experiments restricted sorting to alpha-beta TCR T cells.

The chain carries TRBV29-1 and TRBJ2-7; D call uncertain. This material consisted of CD4+ T cells sorted from PBMCs, taken about 12 days after vaccination. The TCR originated in a man aged 45-60 years who received an inactivated influenza vaccine. CDR3 region: CSVRRSSYEQYF. Written as DNA, the CDR3 is TGCAGTGTCCGGCGGAGCTCCTACGAGCAGTACTTC.